Shown below are 26 T cell receptor beta chains from a single sample sequenced in a study of blood T cells in healthy people across ages. A sample-barcoded 5' primer and a J-beta primer mix were used in a second PCR of roughly 6 to 11 cycles. Via MiXCR, TCRdb re-called the 5' RACE reads, giving one row per CDR3 protein. The sample carries some 850,000 distinct CDR3 sequences, approximately 24% recorded once. This sample was also put to use in a study of T cells of mothers and their children.

Sequenced: blood. Receptor source: a boy between 10 and 17 years old in good health.

V is TRBV4-1 and J is TRBJ2-5; TRBD2 agrees at 9 bases. Germline CDR1 reads MGHRA; CDR2 reads YSYEKL. The J segment lost 5 bases and the V segment lost 3 bases, leaving 10 bases of the junction unmatched. This CDR3 contains 16 residues. The CDR3 is CASSHTQLAGLETQYF. CDR3 bases: TGCGCCAGCAGCCACACGCAACTAGCGGGTTTGGAGACCCAGTACTTC.

The J gene is TRBJ2-5, the V gene TRBV12-3 or TRBV12-4; D remains ambiguous. There are 13 residues in the CDR3. Trimming pared 2 bases from V and 4 bases from J, leaving 8 bases between. The CDR3 protein is CASSLIEGETQYF. The CDR3 nucleotides are TGTGCCAGCAGTTTAATTGAAGGAGAGACCCAGTACTTC.

The chain recombines TRBV27 with TRBJ1-2; 8 nucleotides align to TRBD1. Germline V gene data show CDR1 as MNHEY and CDR2 as SMNVEV (reference sequence). The CDR3 has 15 residues. V lost 6 bases and J lost 5; bases outside the gene matches: 11. The CDR3 DNA is TGTGCCAGCAGCCCGACGGACAGGGTATGGTATGGCTACACCTTC. This sequence encodes CASSPTDRVWYGYTF.

The chain links TRBV5-1 to TRBJ2-7; D unresolved. This CDR3 region has 14 residues. Trimming removed 1 base from V and 7 bases from J, with 15 bases in between. CDR1 is SGHRS and CDR2 is YFSETQ in the germline V gene. The CDR3 sequence is CASSLSTPPGEQYF. CDR3 DNA: TGCGCCAGCAGCTTGTCCACACCTCCCGGGGAGCAGTACTTC.

V is TRBV5-1 and J is TRBJ1-2; 7 nucleotides align to TRBD1. Trimming removed 4 bases from V and 5 bases from J; junction bases left unmatched: 8. The CDR3 extends over 14 amino acids. CDR1 and CDR2 from the germline V gene are SGHRS and YFSETQ. CDR3 sequence (DNA): TGCGCCAGCAGCCCGGGACAGCTGAAATATGGCTACACCTTC. Amino acids: CASSPGQLKYGYTF.

The chain joins TRBV20-1 to TRBJ2-5, with D possibly called TRBD1 or TRBD2 (5 bases each). The germline V and J ends were trimmed by 3 bases and 7 bases, with 15 bases remaining between them. Germline assignment: CDR1 DFQATT and CDR2 SNEGSKA (reference sequence). The CDR3 has 13 amino acids. The DNA of the CDR3 is TGCAGTGCTAGGGGCTCGGGACGGGCGACCCAGTACTTC. The encoded protein is CSARGSGRATQYF.

The rearrangement uses TRBV27 and TRBJ2-1; 7 bases agree with TRBD1. The germline V gene has CDR1 MNHEY and CDR2 SMNVEV (reference sequence). This CDR3 spans 14 amino acids. J was trimmed by 3 bases and V by 3 bases; bases with no gene match: 2. The CDR3 DNA sequence: TGTGCCAGCAGTTTTACAGGGGACTACAATGAGCAGTTCTTC. Protein: CASSFTGDYNEQFF.

The chain carries TRBV5-1 and TRBJ2-2, with 8 nucleotides matching TRBD2. The CDR3 totals 14 residues. The J segment lost 4 bases and the V segment lost 6 bases, leaving 5 bases of the junction unmatched. In germline, CDR1 is SGHRS, CDR2 YFSETQ. CDR3 sequence: CASTAGVSTGELFF. DNA of the CDR3: TGCGCCAGCACAGCGGGGGTTAGCACCGGGGAGCTGTTTTTT.

This clonotype was counted a few times. J is TRBJ2-3 and V is TRBV11-2, with a possible D match to TRBD1 (5 bases). With 2 bases removed from V and 2 bases from J, the gap between germline ends came to 8 bases. The CDR3 is 14 residues long. Per germline, CDR1 SGHAT and CDR2 FQNNGV. The CDR3 bases are TGTGCCAGCAGCTTATGGGGCAACACAGATACGCAGTATTTT. Translating it yields CASSLWGNTDTQYF.

The chain joins TRBV30 to TRBJ2-1; a possible D gene is TRBD1 (5 bases). Germline assignment: CDR1 GTSNPN and CDR2 SVGIG (reference sequence). Trimming removed 3 bases from V and 4 bases from J, with 10 bases in between. The CDR3 consists of 13 residues. In DNA form, the CDR3 reads TGTGCCTGGAGCCAGGGCCCATACAATGAGCAGTTCTTC. It translates to CAWSQGPYNEQFF.

This clonotype was detected a few times. The chain recombines TRBV18 with TRBJ1-2; 9 bases are a match to TRBD1. The CDR3 is 15 residues long. The germline gives CDR1 KGHSH, CDR2 LQKENI. J lost 5 bases, V lost 3 bases, and 7 bases had no gene match. CDR3 bases: TGTGCCAGCTCACCGGGACAGGGTGAGATGTATGGCTACACCTTC. Translation gives CASSPGQGEMYGYTF.

V and J are TRBV6-5 and TRBJ1-4; no reliable D call. The V and J ends lost 6 bases and 3 bases respectively, with 8 bases between them. Germline CDR1 MNHEY, CDR2 SVGAGI. The CDR3 contains 13 residues. The CDR3 here is CASRVRANEKLFF. DNA for the CDR3: TGTGCCAGCAGAGTCCGTGCTAATGAAAAACTGTTTTTT.

A few counts support this clonotype. The chain carries TRBV28 and TRBJ2-7; TRBD2 agrees at 11 bases. Germline CDR1 MDHEN, CDR2 SYDVKM. This CDR3 has 16 residues. V dropped 3 bases and J dropped 2; count of bases not matched to a gene: 6. CDR3 residues: CASSFHTSGGPYEQYF. CDR3 bases: TGTGCCAGCAGTTTCCACACTAGCGGGGGTCCCTACGAGCAGTACTTC.

The chain employs TRBV6-9 and TRBJ2-5; D may be TRBD1 (5 bases). Germline-derived CDR1 and CDR2 are MNHGY and SVAAGI. The CDR3 is 15 amino acids. V was pared by 7 bases and J by 0 bases, with 15 bases between. The CDR3 reads CASTQQGTNQETQYF. The CDR3 coding sequence is TGTGCCAGCACTCAGCAGGGAACAAACCAAGAGACCCAGTACTTC.

At least ten counts were recorded for this clonotype. The V call is TRBV20-1, the J call TRBJ1-3; a weak D match, TRBD1 (5 bases). The V and J ends lost 0 bases and 2 bases respectively, with 11 bases between them. CDR3 length: 15 amino acids. Germline CDR1 and CDR2: DFQATT and SNEGSKA (reference sequence). CDR3 amino acids: CSARDWGRTGNTIYF. The CDR3 DNA reads TGCAGTGCTAGAGACTGGGGCAGAACTGGAAACACCATATATTTT.

V usage is TRBV29-1 and J usage is TRBJ2-7; no definite D call. Germline assignment: CDR1 SQVTM and CDR2 ANQGSEA. CDR3 length equals 11 residues. Trimming pared 4 bases from V and 4 bases from J, leaving 8 bases between. CDR3: CSVAPGYEQYF. CDR3 coding DNA: TGCAGCGTTGCCCCCGGGTACGAGCAGTACTTC.

V is TRBV7-9 and J is TRBJ2-7; D remains unclear. The better agreement between TRBJ2-1 and the DNA end casts doubt on the J call. Germline V gene data show CDR1 as SEHNR and CDR2 as FQNEAQ (reference sequence). The CDR3 extends over 14 amino acids. The CDR3 bases are TGTGCCAGCAGCCCAGCCGACGGCTACAATGAGCAGTTCTTC. Encoded protein: CASSPADGYNEQFF.

V usage is TRBV3-1 and J usage is TRBJ2-1; possibly TRBD2 for D (5 bases). Germline CDR1 reads LGHDT; CDR2 reads YNNKEL (reference sequence). Between the trimmed V and J ends, which lost 2 bases and 9 bases, there was a span of 5 bases. The length of the CDR3 is 11 residues. CDR3 loop: CASSQLAEQFF. The CDR3 bases are TGTGCCAGCAGCCAACTAGCTGAGCAGTTCTTC.

This clonotype turned up a few times. The chain uses TRBV30 and TRBJ2-1; tentative D call: TRBD1 (5 bases). Germline-derived CDR1 and CDR2 are GTSNPN and SVGIG (reference sequence). The CDR3 totals 14 residues. V dropped 3 bases and J dropped 6 bases, with 15 bases sitting between them. The CDR3 protein is CAWRQQGPPNEQFF. The CDR3 DNA is TGTGCCTGGAGACAGCAGGGCCCCCCCAATGAGCAGTTCTTC.

The sample holds a few counts of this clonotype. The chain recombines TRBV5-1 with TRBJ1-1; D uncertain. The CDR3 runs 13 residues. Trimming pared 2 bases from V and 6 bases from J, leaving 11 bases between. Germline values: CDR1 SGHRS, CDR2 YFSETQ. As DNA, the CDR3 is TGCGCCAGCAGCTTCGTGGGAATCTCTGAAGCTTTCTTT. It specifies CASSFVGISEAFF.

This clonotype was observed a handful of times. The chain has TRBV4-1 and TRBJ1-2; tentative D call: TRBD1 (6 bases). Looked up from germline, CDR1 is MGHRA and CDR2 is YSYEKL. The CDR3 runs to 14 residues. V was cut by 1 base and J by 5 bases, with 11 bases left in between. In nucleotides, the CDR3 is TGCGCCAGCAGCCAAGGCAGGGGCCCGTATGGCTACACCTTC. As protein: CASSQGRGPYGYTF.

This clonotype occurred a few times. The chain joins TRBV6-6 to TRBJ1-5; D perhaps matches TRBD1 (5 bases). This CDR3 comprises 16 residues. V was cut by 0 bases and J by 6 bases, with 15 bases left in between. CDR1 is MNHNY, CDR2 SVGAGI, per germline (reference sequence). The CDR3 region is CASSYSTVGDGQPQHF. CDR3 DNA: TGTGCCAGCAGTTACTCGACTGTGGGGGACGGTCAGCCCCAGCATTTT.

This rearrangement joins TRBV24-1 to TRBJ2-3; D could derive from TRBD1 or TRBD2 (5 bases each). V was trimmed by 3 bases and J by 0 bases, leaving 18 bases between them. Germline lookup yields CDR1 KGHDR and CDR2 SFDVKD. The CDR3 is 18 amino acids. The CDR3 nucleotides are TGTGCCACCAGTGATCTTTCTCCCGGGACGGGAAGCACAGATACGCAGTATTTT. Amino acid sequence: CATSDLSPGTGSTDTQYF.

This clonotype was detected many times. V usage is TRBV12-3 or TRBV12-4 and J usage is TRBJ1-4, with D unresolved. This CDR3 contains 14 residues. V shed 6 bases and J shed 0 bases, with 8 bases lying between them. In DNA, the CDR3 is TGTGCCAGCAGCTCCCGGGCAACTAATGAAAAACTGTTTTTT. Protein: CASSSRATNEKLFF.

This clonotype turned up a few times. The genes are TRBV6-5 and TRBJ2-7; D gene ambiguous. Germline assignment: CDR1 MNHEY and CDR2 SVGAGI. The CDR3 is made up of 14 amino acids. Deletions cut 6 bases from V and 2 bases from J, with 14 bases between. The DNA of the CDR3 is TGTGCCAGCAGACCCCGCCCAGAGACCTACGAGCAGTACTTC. Amino acids: CASRPRPETYEQYF.

V usage is TRBV4-1 and J usage is TRBJ2-7; maybe TRBD1 (6 bases). CDR1 and CDR2 (germline): MGHRA, YSYEKL. The ends were cut back, 4 bases at V and 4 bases at J, with 14 bases in the middle. The CDR3 is made up of 14 amino acids. CDR3: CASSPRTEGYEQYF. CDR3 nucleotide sequence: TGCGCCAGCAGCCCCCGGACAGAGGGGTACGAGCAGTACTTC.